The 32 T cell receptor beta chains below come from one sample, sequenced in a study of blood T cell repertoires in COVID-19. The method was immunoSEQ multiplex PCR; TCRdb's version includes in-frame clones alone and lacks a portion of them. The repertoire includes about 170,000 clones, roughly 79% of them detected once, and about a fifth sits in the top ten. Sequenced input: peripheral blood. These receptors were taken from a woman aged 80 or over with acute or convalescent COVID-19.

The chain joins TRBV12-3 or TRBV12-4 to TRBJ1-1; D might be TRBD1 (5 bases). V was cut by 6 bases and J by 8 bases, with 10 bases left in between. The CDR3 sequence is 11 residues long. The CDR3 protein is CASRDTSEAFF. The CDR3, as DNA: TGTGCCAGCAGGGACACGTCGGAAGCTTTCTTT.

The chain combines TRBV5-8 with TRBJ2-7; TRBD1 matches at 8 bases. J gave up 7 bases and V 2 bases, and 8 bases lay outside the gene matches. The germline CDR1 and CDR2 sequences are SGHTS and YDEGEE. The CDR3 runs to 14 residues. CDR3 nucleotides: TGTGCCAGCAGCTTTTACCAGGGGGCGGTTGAGCAGTACTTC. Translating it yields CASSFYQGAVEQYF.

This chain links TRBV18 with TRBJ1-5; TRBD1 aligns across 7 bases. V dropped 0 bases and J dropped 10; count of bases not matched to a gene: 9. Germline-derived CDR1 and CDR2 are KGHSH and LQKENI. The CDR3 consists of 15 residues. The CDR3 loop reads CASSPPSTGLVPQHF. The CDR3 DNA follows: TGTGCCAGCTCACCACCTTCGACAGGGTTGGTCCCCCAGCATTTT.

The chain employs TRBV10-2 and TRBJ2-4, with D tentatively TRBD1 (5 bases). This CDR3 comprises 15 residues. With 0 bases removed from V and 0 bases from J, the gap between germline ends came to 6 bases. Germline V lookup: CDR1 WSHSY, CDR2 SAAADI. CDR3 bases: TGCGCCAGCAGTGAGTCTAGGGGAGCCAAAAACATTCAGTACTTC. This encodes CASSESRGAKNIQYF.

The V gene is TRBV10-2, the J gene TRBJ2-3; 10 positions match TRBD2. This CDR3 is 16 amino acids long. Germline V gene sequence: CDR1 WSHSY, CDR2 SAAADI. Trimming cost V 8 bases and J 0 bases; bases outside gene matches: 8. CDR3 sequence reads: CASDRTSGTSTDTQYF. The DNA of the CDR3 is TGCGCCAGCGACCGGACTAGCGGTACTAGCACAGATACGCAGTATTTT.

The chain links TRBV25-1 to TRBJ2-5; D is possibly TRBD1 (6 bases). The CDR3 length is 16 residues. Germline assignment: CDR1 MGHDK and CDR2 SYGVNS. Trimming cost V 3 bases and J 4 bases, with 18 bases left between them. The CDR3 DNA follows: TGTGCCAGCAGTGATCCAGGTCAGGGGACCATAGAGACCCAGTACTTC. This codes for CASSDPGQGTIETQYF.

The CDR3 reads CASRYLDRRSDTQYF. The CDR3 nucleotides read TGTGCCAGCAGATACCTAGACCGACGCTCAGATACGCAGTATTTT. J is TRBJ2-3 and V is TRBV7-9; D gene ambiguous. The V end lost 6 bases, the J end lost 4 bases, and 17 bases lay between the germline ends. The CDR3 length is 15 residues. The germline V gene has CDR1 SEHNR and CDR2 FQNEAQ (reference sequence).

The chain combines TRBV20-1 with TRBJ2-7, with D possibly TRBD1 on 5 matching bases. Germline V gene data show CDR1 as DFQATT and CDR2 as SNEGSKA (reference sequence). This CDR3 has 13 amino acids. Trimming removed 3 bases from V and 3 bases from J, with 12 bases in between. The CDR3 DNA reads as TGCAGTGCTAGTCTGACCAGGGACTACGAGCAGTACTTC. Translated, it gives CSASLTRDYEQYF.

In this sample, this clone turned up many times. This chain connects TRBV11-2 to TRBJ2-2, with D possibly TRBD1 on 6 matching bases. Germline CDR1 reads SGHAT; CDR2 reads FQNNGV. The CDR3 is made up of 15 amino acids. V lost 6 bases and J lost 3, with 14 bases in between. The CDR3 DNA is TGTGCCAGCAGGACAGGTTCTCGATACACCGGGGAGCTGTTTTTT. It specifies CASRTGSRYTGELFF.

The chain joins TRBV7-2 to TRBJ2-3; the match to TRBD2 covers 11 bases. Germline V gene sequence: CDR1 SGHTA, CDR2 FQGNSA. This CDR3 has 18 amino acids. J gave up 4 bases and V 2 bases, and 11 bases lay outside the gene matches. CDR3 region: CASSLFAPSGRISDTQYF. In nucleotides, the CDR3 is TGTGCCAGCAGCTTATTCGCTCCTAGCGGGAGGATTTCAGATACGCAGTATTTT.

The chain employs TRBV2 and TRBJ2-5; the D gene is possibly TRBD1 (7 bases). The CDR3 has 14 amino acids. Deletions cut 3 bases from V and 5 bases from J, with 13 bases between. The V gene's germline CDR1 is SNHLY and CDR2 FYNNEI. The CDR3 region is CASSEGRGVETQYF. The CDR3 nucleotides read TGTGCCAGCAGTGAGGGCAGGGGGGTGGAGACCCAGTACTTC.

The chain carries TRBV9 and TRBJ2-7; 8 nucleotides agree with TRBD2. Germline CDR1 SGDLS, CDR2 YYNGEE. CDR3 length: 14 residues. V was clipped by 6 bases and J by 7 bases; unmatched bases: 12. The CDR3 loop reads CASIPGGPTGEQYF. In DNA form, the CDR3 reads TGTGCCAGCATCCCGGGAGGGCCCACGGGAGAGCAGTACTTC.

V usage is TRBV7-9 and J usage is TRBJ1-1, with D possibly TRBD1 on 5 matching bases. The CDR3 loop spans 15 amino acids. V gave up 5 bases and J gave up 0 bases, with 13 bases separating them. Per the germline V gene, CDR1 is SEHNR and CDR2 is FQNEAQ (reference sequence). As DNA, the CDR3 is TGTGCCAGCAGCCACTCAAAGGGGCTGAACACTGAAGCTTTCTTT. It is translated as CASSHSKGLNTEAFF. Drawing the rest from reference TRBV7-9 and TRBJ1-1, the complete variable domain is DTGVSQNPRHKITKRGQNVTFRCDPISEHNRLYWYRQTLGQGPEFLTYFQNEAQLEKSRLLSDRFSAERPKGSFSTLEIQRTEQGDSAMYLCASSHSKGLNTEAFFGQGTRLTVV.

This clone was found once. The chain has TRBV5-6 and TRBJ2-1; D is perhaps TRBD2 (6 bases). Trimming left V 2 bases short and J 5 bases short, with 14 bases between. The germline V gene encodes CDR1 SGHDT and CDR2 YYEEEE. The CDR3 is 15 residues long. Written as DNA, the CDR3 is TGTGCCAGCAGCTTTGTTGGGGGGAGTAACAATGAGCAGTTCTTC. Translated, it gives CASSFVGGSNNEQFF.

The gene calls are TRBV7-8 and TRBJ1-2; the match to TRBD1 covers 7 bases. Germline V gives CDR1 SGHVS, CDR2 FQNEAQ. The V and J ends lost 0 bases and 8 bases, in that order; junction bases with no gene match: 12. This CDR3 region has 16 residues. The CDR3 DNA sequence: TGTGCCAGCAGCTTAGCCCCGACAGGGTCATTGAGAGGCTACACCTTC. Translating it yields CASSLAPTGSLRGYTF.

This chain joins TRBV19 and TRBJ2-2, with D maybe TRBD2 (5 bases). Germline values: CDR1 LNHDA, CDR2 SQIVND (reference sequence). V lost 0 bases, J lost 0 bases, and 8 bases lay in between. This CDR3 is built from 16 residues. The CDR3 DNA sequence: TGTGCCAGTAGTATAGAAGTACTAGCGAACACCGGGGAGCTGTTTTTT. Translating it yields CASSIEVLANTGELFF.

This rearrangement joins TRBV9 to TRBJ2-1, with D maybe TRBD2 (6 bases). In germline, CDR1 is SGDLS, CDR2 YYNGEE. Trimming shortened V by 2 bases and J by 0 bases, and 6 bases separated the two germline ends. The length of the CDR3 is 14 residues. DNA for the CDR3: TGTGCCAGCAGCGTCGGGAGCTCCTACAATGAGCAGTTCTTC. Translating gives CASSVGSSYNEQFF.

This chain connects TRBV11-2 to TRBJ2-5; D unclear. There are 15 residues in the CDR3. The V and J ends lost 5 bases and 2 bases respectively, with 15 bases between them. Germline V gives CDR1 SGHAT, CDR2 FQNNGV. CDR3 coding DNA: TGTGCCAGCAGCCCCATCCCGGGTAGTCAAGAGACCCAGTACTTC. Its protein is CASSPIPGSQETQYF.

This CDR3 reads CAISGGDTEAFF. The CDR3 bases are TGTGCCATCAGTGGGGGGGACACTGAAGCTTTCTTT. The chain uses TRBV10-3 and TRBJ1-1; the D gene is possibly TRBD1 (5 bases). V lost 4 bases to trimming and J lost 3 bases, with 6 bases between them. Germline CDR1 ENHRY, CDR2 SYGVKD. This CDR3 is 12 amino acids long.

The chain uses TRBV5-6 and TRBJ2-7; 8 bases fit TRBD2. V lost 2 bases to trimming and J lost 2 bases; unmatched junction nucleotides: 6. The CDR3 runs 15 residues. Germline V CDR1 and CDR2: SGHDT, YYEEEE. CDR3 loop: CASSLLAAGPYEQYF. In DNA form, the CDR3 reads TGTGCCAGCAGCTTACTAGCGGCTGGACCCTACGAGCAGTACTTC.

The genes are TRBV2 and TRBJ2-7; 7 bases agree with TRBD1. Germline lookup yields CDR1 SNHLY and CDR2 FYNNEI. The CDR3 has 13 amino acids. Trimming at V came to 6 bases and at J to 5 bases, leaving 7 bases not matched to a gene. CDR3 DNA: TGTGCCAGCAGGACAGGGACCTTCAACGAGCAGTACTTC. Its protein is CASRTGTFNEQYF.

V usage is TRBV11-2 and J usage is TRBJ2-5; 12 bases are shared with TRBD2. Per the germline V gene, CDR1 is SGHAT and CDR2 is FQNNGV. J gave up 5 bases and V 2 bases, and 6 bases lay outside the gene matches. The CDR3 totals 16 residues. CDR3 amino acids: CASSLSLAGGKETQYF. The CDR3 DNA reads TGTGCCAGCAGCTTAAGCCTAGCGGGAGGGAAGGAGACCCAGTACTTC. Variable domain in full (rest from reference TRBV11-2 and TRBJ2-5): EAGVAQSPRYKIIEKRQSVAFWCNPISGHATLYWYQQILGQGPKLLIQFQNNGVVDDSQLPKDRFSAERLKGVDSTLKIQPAKLEDSAVYLCASSLSLAGGKETQYFGPGTRLLVL.

The rearrangement joins TRBV11-2 to TRBJ2-1; TRBD2 aligns across 9 bases. CDR3 size: 15 residues. Germline V gene lookup returns CDR1 SGHAT and CDR2 FQNNGV. V was pared by 4 bases and J by 1 base, with 2 bases of the junction left unmatched. The chain's CDR3 is CASSSSGRSYNEQFF. The CDR3 DNA reads as TGTGCCAGCAGCTCGAGCGGGAGGTCCTACAATGAGCAGTTCTTC.

The chain combines TRBV9 with TRBJ1-1, with 8 bases fitting TRBD1. The CDR3 length is 12 residues. CDR1 and CDR2 (germline): SGDLS, YYNGEE. V was clipped by 2 bases and J by 11 bases; unmatched bases: 5. This CDR3 is CASSVGTGDAFF. The CDR3 DNA follows: TGTGCCAGCAGCGTTGGGACAGGTGACGCTTTCTTT.

As concerns this clone: The junction does not match germline at one end; this may be a read error. V gene TRBV7-9 combines with J gene TRBJ1-1; 7 nucleotides match TRBD1. Germline loops: CDR1 SEHNR, CDR2 FQNEAQ (reference sequence). The CDR3 consists of 13 residues. Written as DNA, the CDR3 is TGTGCCAGCAGTTTAGAACAGGGGACTGAAGCTTTCTTT. The encoded protein is CASSLEQGTEAFF.

The rearrangement links TRBV6-1 to TRBJ1-5; D ambiguous. Germline CDR1 reads MNHNS; CDR2 reads SASEGT. V shed 2 bases and J shed 4 bases, with 6 bases lying between them. This CDR3 spans 13 amino acids. This CDR3 reads CASSEYRNQPQHF. The CDR3 DNA follows: TGTGCCAGCAGTGAATACAGAAATCAGCCCCAGCATTTT.

The chain has TRBV10-3 and TRBJ1-1; 7 positions match TRBD1. The germline CDR1 and CDR2 sequences are ENHRY and SYGVKD. The CDR3 runs 13 residues. The trim removed 0 bases at V and 11 bases at J, leaving 6 bases unmatched. CDR3 amino acids: CAISESGGGGAFF. The CDR3 DNA sequence: TGTGCCATCAGTGAGTCAGGGGGCGGCGGCGCTTTCTTT.

V usage is TRBV24-1 and J usage is TRBJ2-1; D not certain. The V gene's germline CDR1 is KGHDR and CDR2 SFDVKD. CDR3 length equals 15 residues. Deletions cut 4 bases from V and 4 bases from J, with 13 bases between. The CDR3 region has the DNA TGTGCCACCAGTGACAACTCCCTCGGGTACAATGAGCAGTTCTTC. Its protein is CATSDNSLGYNEQFF.

V is TRBV5-8 and J is TRBJ1-3; D possibly corresponds to TRBD1 (6 bases). Germline assignment: CDR1 SGHTS and CDR2 YDEGEE. CDR3 length: 15 amino acids. V dropped 1 base and J dropped 8 bases, with 16 bases sitting between them. The DNA of the CDR3 is TGTGCCAGCAGCTTGCAGGGGCGGTCGATGGACACCATATATTTT. The encoded protein is CASSLQGRSMDTIYF.

This chain connects TRBV11-3 to TRBJ2-5; TRBD1 matches 8 bases. The CDR3 totals 14 residues. V dropped 5 bases and J dropped 1; count of bases not matched to a gene: 3. The germline V gene encodes CDR1 SGHNT and CDR2 YENEEA. CDR3 in DNA: TGTGCCAGCAGCCCCGGACAGGGCCAAGAGACCCAGTACTTC. Protein product: CASSPGQGQETQYF.

The chain recombines TRBV27 with TRBJ1-2, with TRBD1 matching over 8 bases. The CDR3 is 14 amino acids. Germline CDR1 reads MNHEY; CDR2 reads SMNVEV (reference sequence). J gave up 3 bases and V 3 bases, and 3 bases lay outside the gene matches. CDR3 protein: CASSFTGGYYGYTF. The CDR3 DNA is TGTGCCAGCAGTTTTACAGGGGGTTACTATGGCTACACCTTC.

The chain joins TRBV6-2 or TRBV6-3 to TRBJ1-5; D remains ambiguous. Germline lookup yields CDR1 MNHEY and CDR2 SVGEGT. The CDR3 length is 12 residues. V lost 6 bases and J 5 bases, leaving 8 bases between the germline ends. DNA of the CDR3: TGTGCCAGCAGCCGAGCGGATCAGCCCCAGCATTTT. Its translation: CASSRADQPQHF.